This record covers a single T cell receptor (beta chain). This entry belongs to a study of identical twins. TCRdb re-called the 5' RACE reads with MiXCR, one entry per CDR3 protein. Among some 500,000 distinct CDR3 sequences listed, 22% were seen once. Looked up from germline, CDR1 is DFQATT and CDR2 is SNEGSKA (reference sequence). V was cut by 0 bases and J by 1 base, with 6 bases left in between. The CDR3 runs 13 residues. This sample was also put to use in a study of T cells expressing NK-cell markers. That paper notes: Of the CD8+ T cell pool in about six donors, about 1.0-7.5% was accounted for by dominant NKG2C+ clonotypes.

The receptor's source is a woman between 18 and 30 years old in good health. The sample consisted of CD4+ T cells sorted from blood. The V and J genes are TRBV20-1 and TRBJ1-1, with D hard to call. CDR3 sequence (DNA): TGCAGTGCTAGAGATGTTGGGAACACTGAAGCTTTCTTT. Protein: CSARDVGNTEAFF.